The entry that follows covers one T cell receptor beta chain sequence. This specimen belongs to a study of T cells after yellow fever vaccination. Across the whole study: With SMART-Seq v4 Ultra Low Input, the fractions containing low cell numbers were prepared.

Germline assignment: CDR1 DFQATT and CDR2 SNEGSKA (reference sequence). The CDR3 contains 10 residues. V dropped 8 bases and J dropped 11 bases, with 15 bases sitting between them. MiXCR was run by TCRdb on the 5' RACE reads, yielding one entry per CDR3 protein. The sample includes around 250,000 distinct CDR3 sequences, about 7% of them seen just once. The genes are TRBV20-1 and TRBJ1-1, with TRBD1 as a possible D gene (5 bases). The input for sequencing was CD4+ T cells sorted from PBMCs, taken 15 days after the yellow fever booster vaccination. The sequence was obtained from a man aged 30 to 45 who received the YFV17D yellow fever vaccine. CDR3 region: CSTRGIRAFF. The CDR3 DNA follows: TGCAGTACCCGGGGGATTAGGGCTTTCTTT.